Following are 14 T cell receptor beta chains from one sample sequenced in a study of shared clonotypes between healthy human individuals. It was CD45RO-negative cells, positively selected for CCR7, that made up naive CD8 cells, with terminally differentiated effector memory CD45RA+ cells excluded. Sequencing was performed with immunoSEQ multiplex PCR; in TCRdb, only in-frame clones are kept and a portion is missing. The sample carries about 2 million clones, approximately 95% recorded once. Sequenced sample: naive CD8+ T cells sorted from blood. These receptors were obtained from a man aged 18 to 30 in good health.

The chain is built from TRBV5-4 and TRBJ2-7; D gene ambiguous. This CDR3 has 13 amino acids. Trimming removed 0 bases at V and 7 bases at J, with 11 bases between. Germline CDR1 and CDR2: SGHNT and YYREEE (reference sequence). CDR3 in DNA: TGTGCCAGCAGCTTGGGTGGGCCCCGGGAGCAGTACTTC. It yields the protein CASSLGGPREQYF. The variable domain in full, completed from reference TRBV5-4 and TRBJ2-7, reads ETGVTQSPTHLIKTRGQQVTLRCSSQSGHNTVSWYQQALGQGPQFIFQYYREEENGRGNFPPRFSGLQFPNYSSELNVNALELDDSALYLCASSLGGPREQYFGPGTRLTVT.

The V gene is TRBV5-4, the J gene TRBJ2-3, with 9 bases matching TRBD2. Germline assignment: CDR1 SGHNT and CDR2 YYREEE (reference sequence). The CDR3 has 14 residues. V trimming: 3 bases; J trimming: 5 bases; junction bases outside the gene matches: 4. This chain's CDR3 is CASSWGLAVDTQYF. CDR3 DNA sequence: TGTGCCAGCAGCTGGGGACTAGCCGTAGATACGCAGTATTTT.

V usage is TRBV28 and J usage is TRBJ1-2, with D hard to call. The V gene lost 6 bases and the J gene lost 4 bases, with 15 bases spanning the gap. This CDR3 is 14 amino acids long. CDR1 MDHEN and CDR2 SYDVKM come from the germline V gene. The CDR3 spells CASRLADLSYGYTF. The CDR3 region has the DNA TGTGCCAGCAGACTAGCGGACCTGTCCTATGGCTACACCTTC.

CDR3 in amino acids: CASSTGQGGSHLAYEQYF. In nucleotides, the CDR3 is TGCGCCAGCAGCACTGGACAGGGGGGATCTCATCTTGCCTACGAGCAGTACTTC. The chain combines TRBV4-1 with TRBJ2-7, with 10 bases matching TRBD1. CDR3 length: 18 amino acids. The V and J ends lost 5 bases and 2 bases, in that order; junction bases with no gene match: 15. Germline assignment: CDR1 MGHRA and CDR2 YSYEKL.

This chain links TRBV11-2 with TRBJ2-1; D not resolved. The CDR3 sequence is 15 residues long. Germline loops: CDR1 SGHAT, CDR2 FQNNGV. V was trimmed by 0 bases and J by 2 bases, leaving 8 bases between them. The CDR3 here is CASSLEGVAYNEQFF. CDR3 nucleotide sequence: TGTGCCAGCAGCTTAGAAGGAGTGGCCTACAATGAGCAGTTCTTC. The entire variable domain, with the rest obtained from reference TRBV11-2 and TRBJ2-1, is as follows: EAGVAQSPRYKIIEKRQSVAFWCNPISGHATLYWYQQILGQGPKLLIQFQNNGVVDDSQLPKDRFSAERLKGVDSTLKIQPAKLEDSAVYLCASSLEGVAYNEQFFGPGTRLTVL.

The rearrangement joins TRBV2 to TRBJ1-6; no definite D call. This CDR3 contains 13 residues. CDR1 and CDR2 (germline): SNHLY, FYNNEI. Trimming left V 6 bases short and J 9 bases short, with 12 bases between. The CDR3, as DNA: TGTGCCAGCAGCTCACAAGACCTTTCACCCCTCCACTTT. It translates to CASSSQDLSPLHF.

The V and J genes are TRBV4-3 and TRBJ2-7; possibly TRBD1 or TRBD2 for D (5 bases each). V lost 0 bases, J lost 2 bases, and 14 bases lay in between. CDR1 and CDR2 (germline): LGHNA, YSLEER. CDR3 length: 16 residues. Here the CDR3 DNA reads TGCGCCAGCAGCCAAGATGATGGGGGAGAGACCTACGAGCAGTACTTC. Translating it yields CASSQDDGGETYEQYF.

This rearrangement joins TRBV19 to TRBJ2-1; D not certain. CDR1 and CDR2 from the germline V gene are LNHDA and SQIVND (reference sequence). The V end lost 2 bases, the J end lost 5 bases, and 4 bases lay between the germline ends. The CDR3 covers 12 residues. The CDR3 DNA reads TGTGCCAGTAGTATATATAACAATGAGCAGTTCTTC. It specifies CASSIYNNEQFF.

The V gene is TRBV19, the J gene TRBJ1-2; 7 bases are shared with TRBD1. The germline V gene encodes CDR1 LNHDA and CDR2 SQIVND (reference sequence). The J segment lost 10 bases and the V segment lost 5 bases, leaving 10 bases of the junction unmatched. This CDR3 is 13 amino acids long. The CDR3 sequence is CASSPPDRDDYTF. CDR3 DNA: TGTGCCAGTAGTCCCCCCGACAGGGACGACTACACCTTC. The whole variable domain, filled in from reference TRBV19 and TRBJ1-2, reads DGGITQSPKYLFRKEGQNVTLSCEQNLNHDAMYWYRQDPGQGLRLIYYSQIVNDFQKGDIAEGYSVSREKKESFPLTVTSAQKNPTAFYLCASSPPDRDDYTFGSGTRLTVV.

The chain joins TRBV27 to TRBJ1-3, with a tentative D call TRBD1 (6 bases). Germline CDR1 is MNHEY and CDR2 is SMNVEV (reference sequence). This CDR3 is built from 15 residues. Trimming shortened V by 4 bases and J by 8 bases, and 18 bases separated the two germline ends. The CDR3: CASSSTGHPRDTIYF. The CDR3 region has the DNA TGTGCCAGCAGTTCCACGGGACATCCGCGGGACACCATATATTTT.

V usage is TRBV5-6 and J usage is TRBJ2-3; D ambiguous. The CDR3 loop spans 14 amino acids. CDR1 and CDR2 (germline): SGHDT, YYEEEE. Trimming stripped 1 base from V and 5 bases from J, with 11 bases between. CDR3 protein: CASSLIASGDTQYF. The CDR3 nucleotides are TGTGCCAGCAGCTTGATAGCATCGGGAGATACGCAGTATTTT.

The V and J genes are TRBV11-2 and TRBJ1-2; a weak D match, TRBD1 (5 bases). The CDR3 extends over 15 amino acids. In germline, CDR1 is SGHAT, CDR2 FQNNGV. V was cut by 0 bases and J by 4 bases, with 12 bases left in between. The CDR3 region is CASSLDHDSFYGYTF. CDR3 nucleotides: TGTGCCAGCAGCTTAGATCACGACAGCTTCTATGGCTACACCTTC.

The V and J genes are TRBV7-3 and TRBJ2-1; the D gene is possibly TRBD1 (5 bases). Germline V gene sequence: CDR1 SGHTA, CDR2 FQGTGA. The CDR3 totals 14 residues. The V and J ends lost 0 bases and 6 bases respectively, with 9 bases between them. CDR3 nucleotide sequence: TGTGCCAGCAGCTTAACGGCAAGGGGCAATGAGCAGTTCTTC. This sequence encodes CASSLTARGNEQFF. Variable domain in full (rest from reference TRBV7-3 and TRBJ2-1): GAGVSQTPSNKVTEKGKYVELRCDPISGHTALYWYRQSLGQGPEFLIYFQGTGAADDSGLPNDRFFAVRPEGSVSTLKIQRTERGDSAVYLCASSLTARGNEQFFGPGTRLTVL.

This clone was detected only once. The chain combines TRBV5-1 with TRBJ2-7; 9 bases align to TRBD1. The V gene end was trimmed by 4 bases and the J gene end by 2 bases; junction bases not matched to a gene: 7. CDR3 length: 15 amino acids. Per germline, CDR1 SGHRS and CDR2 YFSETQ. CDR3 sequence (DNA): TGCGCCAGCAGCCCCGGACAGGGGATCGCCTACGAGCAGTACTTC. It specifies CASSPGQGIAYEQYF. The variable domain in full, with the rest retrieved from reference TRBV5-1 and TRBJ2-7, is KAGVTQTPRYLIKTRGQQVTLSCSPISGHRSVSWYQQTPGQGLQFLFEYFSETQRNKGNFPGRFSGRQFSNSRSEMNVSTLELGDSALYLCASSPGQGIAYEQYFGPGTRLTVT.